These T cell receptor beta chains were read from a single sample in a study of T cell repertoires in cytomegalovirus infection. Their target antigens are unknown. From the reads, TCRdb called clonotypes with MiXCR, one entry per CDR3 protein. The table records 650,000 to 850,000 distinct CDR3 sequences, almost 30% of them present only once. Specimen: cultured CD8+ T cells from PBMCs, collected from culture after CMV antigen stimulation. The receptor set was obtained from a human donor in good health (CMV status not recorded). Some clones in this sample may be carry-over from other donors' samples. The CDR3 runs from the conserved cysteine through the conserved F or W. D genes are given only for firm matches. A clone size is listed for some rows: how often the clone was seen (once, few, many), or a class if it is expanded.

>TRBV27|few|NA|TRBJ2-2
CASRDFAGESGELFF
TGTGCCAGCCGGGACTTCGCTGGGGAGTCCGGGGAGCTGTTTTTT
>TRBV25-1|few|NA|TRBJ1-2
CASNGDRNNYGYTF
TGTGCCAGCAATGGGGACCGAAATAACTATGGCTACACCTTC
>TRBV7-2|many|TRBD1|TRBJ1-5
CASSRWTGVSNQPQHF
TGTGCCAGCAGCCGATGGACAGGGGTGAGCAATCAGCCCCAGCATTTT
>TRBV4-3|many|TRBD2|TRBJ2-5
CASSQDKGTSGGHKETQYF
TGCGCCAGCAGCCAAGATAAGGGAACTAGCGGGGGACATAAAGAGACCCAGTACTTC
>TRBV27|NA|NA|TRBJ2-3
CASSDDYSATDTQYF
TGTGCCAGCAGCGACGACTACTCCGCCACAGATACGCAGTATTTT
>TRBV5-3|once|TRBD1|TRBJ2-7
CASRRDRDQFYEQYF
TGTGCCAGCAGGCGAGACAGGGACCAGTTTTACGAGCAGTACTTC
>TRBV7-6|few|TRBD1|TRBJ1-2
CATGTGRYTF
TGTGCCACCGGGACAGGGCGCTACACCTTC
>TRBV20-1|few|TRBD1|TRBJ2-1
CSARRQGVYNEQFF
TGCAGTGCTAGAAGGCAGGGGGTATACAATGAGCAGTTCTTC
>TRBV27|NA|NA|TRBJ2-5
CASSPSSVHLPETQYF
TGTGCCAGCAGTCCCTCTAGCGTACACCTCCCAGAGACCCAGTACTTC
>TRBV12-3/TRBV12-4|NA|NA|TRBJ2-7
CASSSTGPYKQYF
TGTGCCAGCAGTTCAACAGGGCCCTACAAGCAGTACTTC
>TRBV27|NA|NA|TRBJ1-2
CATRPGGRVAGYTF
TGTGCCACCCGTCCCGGGGGGCGGGTAGCTGGCTACACCTTC
>TRBV12-3/TRBV12-4|NA|NA|TRBJ2-6
CASSFLTSRPGANVLTF
TGTGCCAGCAGCTTTCTGACATCAAGACCTGGGGCCAACGTCCTGACTTTC
>TRBV6-2/TRBV6-3|few|TRBD2|TRBJ2-1
CASSWGLAGDSYNEQFF
TGTGCCAGCAGTTGGGGACTAGCGGGTGACTCCTACAATGAGCAGTTCTTC
>TRBV6-1|many|TRBD2|TRBJ2-3
CASSPWTSGSKRDTQYF
TGTGCCAGCAGTCCGTGGACTAGCGGTTCCAAGAGGGATACGCAGTATTTT
>TRBV7-2|many|NA|TRBJ1-1
CASSLTGQMNTEAFF
TGTGCCAGCAGCCTCACAGGACAAATGAACACTGAAGCTTTCTTT
>TRBV7-3|many|TRBD1|TRBJ2-3
CASSLTSSGTGVTDTQYF
TGTGCCAGCAGCTTAACTTCTTCCGGGACAGGAGTCACAGATACGCAGTATTTT
>TRBV7-8|NA|NA|TRBJ2-3
CASSLGATSTDTQYF
TGTGCCAGCAGCTTAGGAGCGACTAGCACAGATACGCAGTATTTT
>TRBV9|once|TRBD2|TRBJ2-2
CASRASGGDTGELFF
TGTGCCAGCAGGGCTAGCGGGGGGGACACCGGGGAGCTGTTTTTT
>TRBV4-3|NA|TRBD1|TRBJ2-5
CASSQATGVGTETQYF
TGCGCCAGCAGCCAAGCGACAGGGGTCGGGACAGAGACCCAGTACTTC
>TRBV7-6|NA|TRBD2|TRBJ2-3
CASSLAGGGPPGTDTQYF
TGTGCCAGCAGCTTAGCTGGCGGGGGGCCGCCCGGCACAGATACGCAGTATTTT
>TRBV7-9|few|NA|TRBJ1-2
CASSSVWDTTNYGYTF
TGTGCCAGCAGCTCGGTATGGGACACCACTAACTATGGCTACACCTTC
>TRBV27|NA|NA|TRBJ2-3
CASSFRDRSSTDTQYF
TGTGCCAGCAGCTTCAGGGACCGGTCTAGCACAGATACGCAGTATTTT
>TRBV7-8|few|NA|TRBJ1-2
CASSLQLQGAGYGYTF
TGTGCCAGCAGCTTACAGCTTCAAGGGGCAGGCTATGGCTACACCTTC
>TRBV9|NA|NA|TRBJ1-1
CASSVGAFF
TGTGCCAGCAGCGTAGGAGCTTTCTTT
>TRBV28|few|TRBD1|TRBJ1-1
CASRDTGTGGKAFF
TGTGCCAGCAGAGACACCGGGACAGGGGGGAAAGCTTTCTTT
>TRBV5-1|NA|NA|TRBJ2-3
CASSPVVAGGTDTQYF
TGCGCCAGCAGCCCGGTGGTAGCTGGGGGTACAGATACGCAGTATTTT
>TRBV27|few|NA|TRBJ1-2
CASSSPSQIINYGYTF
TGTGCCAGCAGTAGCCCTTCCCAGATAATCAACTATGGCTACACCTTC
>TRBV4-1|NA|NA|TRBJ1-5
CASSSSGRADSNQPQHF
TGCGCCAGCAGCTCCTCCGGGAGGGCCGATAGCAATCAGCCCCAGCATTTT
>TRBV27|NA|NA|TRBJ1-4
CASSFGGFQAREKLFF
TGTGCCAGCAGTTTCGGGGGTTTTCAAGCGAGGGAAAAACTGTTTTTT
>TRBV11-2|few|NA|TRBJ1-1
CASSLWAKRQRGTEAFF
TGTGCCAGCAGCTTGTGGGCTAAACGACAGCGAGGCACTGAAGCTTTCTTT
>TRBV7-2|many|NA|TRBJ1-2
CASSLGSTENYGYTF
TGTGCCAGCAGCTTAGGGAGTACAGAAAACTATGGCTACACCTTC
>TRBV7-9|NA|NA|TRBJ2-3
CASSSRTISTDTQYF
TGTGCCAGCAGTTCCAGGACGATTAGCACAGATACGCAGTATTTT
>TRBV4-2|few|TRBD1|TRBJ1-1
CASSPGTGFLNTEAFF
TGTGCCAGCAGCCCCGGGACAGGGTTTTTGAACACTGAAGCTTTCTTT
>TRBV15|NA|NA|TRBJ2-1
CATEVSYEQFF
TGTGCCACCGAAGTTTCCTACGAGCAGTTCTTC
>TRBV4-1|few|NA|TRBJ2-7
CASSQDPVPNYEQYF
TGCGCCAGCAGCCAAGATCCCGTACCGAACTACGAGCAGTACTTC
>TRBV20-1|few|NA|TRBJ1-2
CSAREEGSEVGYTF
TGCAGTGCTAGAGAAGAAGGGAGCGAAGTTGGCTACACCTTC
>TRBV27|NA|NA|TRBJ1-2
CASREDSGGYTF
TGTGCCAGCAGAGAGGACAGCGGGGGCTACACCTTC
>TRBV7-9|NA|TRBD2|TRBJ2-7
CASSPESGGTYEQYF
TGTGCCAGCAGCCCGGAGAGCGGGGGGACCTACGAGCAGTACTTC
>TRBV4-1|few|NA|TRBJ2-1
CASSQEVDSSGYGIEQFF
TGCGCCAGCAGCCAAGAAGTCGACTCTTCGGGATATGGTATTGAGCAGTTCTTC
>TRBV27|many|NA|TRBJ2-5
CASSTSGTPPLETQYF
TGTGCCAGCAGTACCTCCGGGACTCCCCCCCTAGAGACCCAGTACTTC
>TRBV6-5|NA|NA|TRBJ1-1
CASSYSWDALGRVLNTEAFF
TGTGCCAGCAGTTACTCGTGGGACGCATTGGGTAGGGTTTTGAACACTGAAGCTTTCTTT
>TRBV20-1|NA|TRBD1|TRBJ2-7
CSASGDSPYEQYF
TGCAGTGCTAGTGGGGACAGTCCCTACGAGCAGTACTTC
>TRBV11-1|NA|NA|TRBJ2-5
CASSSVRWETQYF
TGTGCCAGCAGCTCTGTGCGGTGGGAGACCCAGTACTTC
>TRBV29-1|NA|NA|TRBJ1-1
CSVWGQDNTEAFF
TGCAGCGTTTGGGGACAAGACAACACTGAAGCTTTCTTT
>TRBV2|NA|NA|TRBJ1-5
CASSDSSRVYSNQPQHF
TGTGCCAGCAGTGATTCTAGCCGGGTGTATAGCAATCAGCCCCAGCATTTT
>TRBV7-9|few|NA|TRBJ2-4
CASSSRRGEAKNIQYF
TGTGCCAGCAGCTCGAGGAGGGGGGAGGCCAAAAACATTCAGTACTTC
>TRBV7-2|NA|TRBD1|TRBJ2-2
CASSLDRNAGELFF
TGTGCCAGCAGCCTGGACAGGAACGCCGGGGAGCTGTTTTTT
>TRBV27|many|NA|TRBJ1-1
CASSKGGYTEAFF
TGTGCCAGCAGCAAAGGCGGGTACACTGAAGCTTTCTTT
>TRBV6-1|NA|NA|TRBJ1-1
CASSEWWTVNTEAFF
TGTGCCAGCAGTGAATGGTGGACAGTGAACACTGAAGCTTTCTTT
>TRBV29-1|NA|NA|TRBJ2-2
CSVVWEKAGELFF
TGCAGCGTTGTCTGGGAAAAGGCCGGGGAGCTGTTTTTT
>TRBV24-1|NA|NA|TRBJ2-2
CATSSLQGNTGELFF
TGTGCCACCAGTTCGTTACAGGGGAACACCGGGGAGCTGTTTTTT
>TRBV4-1|NA|NA|TRBJ2-5
CASSQEGRAGQETQYF
TGCGCCAGCAGCCAAGAAGGGCGGGCTGGCCAAGAGACCCAGTACTTC
>TRBV29-1|NA|NA|TRBJ2-2
CSVRGAAGELFF
TGCAGCGTTAGAGGGGCGGCCGGGGAGCTGTTTTTT
>TRBV6-2/TRBV6-3|NA|TRBD2|TRBJ2-7
CASSNLWGSGISYEQYF
TGTGCCAGCAGTAACCTCTGGGGTAGCGGGATTTCCTACGAGCAGTACTTC
>TRBV3-1|few|TRBD2|TRBJ2-1
CASSQVPAGSSYNEQFF
TGTGCCAGCAGCCAAGTCCCAGCGGGGAGCTCCTACAATGAGCAGTTCTTC
>TRBV9|NA|NA|TRBJ2-6
CASSAVLNPIRGKGSGANVLTF
TGTGCCAGCAGCGCCGTCCTCAACCCCATACGGGGGAAAGGTTCTGGGGCCAACGTCCTGACTTTC
>TRBV28|NA|NA|TRBJ1-5
CASTRDKRNQPQHF
TGTGCCAGCACCCGGGACAAGAGGAATCAGCCCCAGCATTTT
>TRBV6-2/TRBV6-3|NA|NA|TRBJ2-1
CASSYTKAAYNEQFF
TGTGCCAGCAGTTACACTAAGGCGGCCTACAATGAGCAGTTCTTC
>TRBV27|few|TRBD1|TRBJ1-4
CASSWGTGQLELFF
TGTGCCAGCAGCTGGGGGACAGGGCAATTGGAACTGTTTTTT
>TRBV7-2|NA|NA|TRBJ1-5
CASSLVSPAQGLPQHF
TGTGCCAGCAGCTTAGTTTCACCCGCCCAGGGATTGCCCCAGCATTTT